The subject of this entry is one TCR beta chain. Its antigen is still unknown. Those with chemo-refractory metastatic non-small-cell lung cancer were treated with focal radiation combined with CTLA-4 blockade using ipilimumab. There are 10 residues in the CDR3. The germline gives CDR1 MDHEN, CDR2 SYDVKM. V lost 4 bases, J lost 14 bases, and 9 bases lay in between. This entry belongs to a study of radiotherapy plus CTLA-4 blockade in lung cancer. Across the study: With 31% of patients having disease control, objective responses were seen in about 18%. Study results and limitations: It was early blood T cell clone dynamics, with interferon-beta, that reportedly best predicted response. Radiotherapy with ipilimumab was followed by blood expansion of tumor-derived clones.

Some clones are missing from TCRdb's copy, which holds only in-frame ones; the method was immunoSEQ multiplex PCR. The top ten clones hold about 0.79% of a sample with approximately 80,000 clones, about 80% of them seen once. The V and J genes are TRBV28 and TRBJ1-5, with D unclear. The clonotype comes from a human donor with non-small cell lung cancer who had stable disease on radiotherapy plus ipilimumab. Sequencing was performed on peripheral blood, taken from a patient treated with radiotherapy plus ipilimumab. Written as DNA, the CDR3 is TGTGCCAGCAGTTCGGCAAGCAAGCATTTT. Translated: CASSSASKHF.